This TCR beta chain was profiled in a study of blood T cells in healthy people across ages. Primers used in a second PCR of about 6 to 11 cycles were a sample-barcoded 5' primer and a J-beta primer mix. TCRdb processed the 5' RACE reads anew with MiXCR; each CDR3 protein has one entry. The sample consists of around 790,000 distinct CDR3 sequences, 44% of them appearing once. The sample taken for sequencing was blood. This clonotype originated in a man aged 55 to 69 in good health.

CDR3 nucleotide sequence: TGTGCCATCAGTGATAGGGACAGGGAGAATCAGCCCCAGCATTTT. As protein: CAISDRDRENQPQHF. The chain has TRBV10-3 and TRBJ1-5; 9 bases map to TRBD1. Germline V CDR1 and CDR2: ENHRY, SYGVKD. The V gene end was trimmed by 3 bases and the J gene end by 4 bases; junction bases not matched to a gene: 4. This CDR3 has 15 amino acids.